This T cell receptor beta chain was sequenced in a study of sequential checkpoint blockade in melanoma. Study in general: Both treatment sequences were followed by maintenance nivolumab. DNA from 95 or so pretreatment tumor samples underwent TCRβ immunosequencing.

Study-wide findings and caveats: Mutational load did not correlate with tumor T-cell fraction or clonality.

The protocol was immunoSEQ multiplex PCR, while the TCRdb copy is restricted to in-frame clones and leaves out a portion. The sample carries 2,500 to 3,500 clones, approximately 20% recorded once. Comments on this clone: Its matching antigen is unknown. The sample holds other DNA sequences that translate to the same CDR3.

Regarding treatment: randomized to nivolumab then ipilimumab (arm A) or the reverse (arm B). The receptor comes from a human donor with melanoma. Sequences were derived from tumor tissue (inferred from file names), sampled from a patient given nivolumab and ipilimumab in sequence.

The CDR3 loop is CASSRDGGNQPQHF. In DNA form, the CDR3 reads TGTGCCAGCTCACGGGATGGGGGCAATCAGCCCCAGCATTTT. The rearrangement links TRBV18 to TRBJ1-5; D is undetermined. Trimming shortened V by 4 bases and J by 2 bases, and 9 bases separated the two germline ends. Looked up from germline, CDR1 is KGHSH and CDR2 is LQKENI. This CDR3 has 14 residues.